The 23 T cell receptor beta chains given below trace back to one sample, sequenced in a study of blood T cells in healthy people across ages. Primers used in a second PCR of roughly 6 to 11 cycles were a sample-barcoded 5' primer and a J-beta primer mix. TCRdb independently ran MiXCR on the 5' RACE reads; one entry per CDR3 protein. The sample comprises 600,000 or so distinct CDR3 sequences, approximately 30% of which are singletons, and around 16% rests with the top ten. The sequenced sample was blood. The receptors derive from an elderly woman in good health.

This clonotype was recorded once. The chain combines TRBV9 with TRBJ2-1; D is possibly TRBD1 or TRBD2 (5 bases each). Looked up from germline, CDR1 is SGDLS and CDR2 is YYNGEE. V lost 3 bases and J 3 bases, leaving 13 bases between the germline ends. The CDR3 loop spans 15 amino acids. For the CDR3, the DNA is TGTGCCAGCAGCGCCGGGACGGCAAACTACAATGAGCAGTTCTTC. Translation gives CASSAGTANYNEQFF.

This clonotype was found many times. V is TRBV20-1 and J is TRBJ2-1; TRBD1 matches 11 bases. CDR1 DFQATT and CDR2 SNEGSKA come from the germline V gene (reference sequence). The trim removed 5 bases at V and 6 bases at J, leaving 3 bases unmatched. The CDR3 contains 13 residues. Here the CDR3 reads CSALGQGANEQFF. The CDR3 DNA is TGCAGTGCTCTAGGACAGGGGGCCAATGAGCAGTTCTTC.

V and J are TRBV4-1 and TRBJ2-1; 8 bases align to TRBD1. The closer fit of TRBJ2-7 to the DNA end suggests the J call may be wrong. CDR3 length: 14 residues. Per the germline V gene, CDR1 is MGHRA and CDR2 is YSYEKL. CDR3 nucleotide sequence: TGCGCCAGCAGCCAAGAACAGGGGGGATTCGAGCAGTACTTC. As protein: CASSQEQGGFEQYF.

This chain links TRBV7-2 with TRBJ1-6; tentatively, D is TRBD1 (6 bases). This CDR3 region has 15 residues. CDR1 is SGHTA and CDR2 is FQGNSA in the germline V gene. V was clipped by 6 bases and J by 3 bases, with 12 bases between them. The CDR3 sequence is CASRDSRYYNSPLHF. The CDR3 nucleotides are TGTGCCAGCAGGGACAGTCGCTACTATAATTCACCCCTCCACTTT.

This clonotype appeared many times. The chain links TRBV28 to TRBJ2-4; D is ambiguous. This CDR3 spans 15 amino acids. Between the trimmed V and J ends, which lost 8 bases and 8 bases, there was a span of 22 bases. CDR1 MDHEN and CDR2 SYDVKM come from the germline V gene. The CDR3 nucleotides are TGTGCCAGCGGGTCAGTACAGTCCCTTGTCGACATTCAGTACTTC. Its protein is CASGSVQSLVDIQYF.

This clonotype appeared many times. This rearrangement joins TRBV29-1 to TRBJ2-3, with D perhaps TRBD1 or TRBD2 (5 bases each). CDR1 and CDR2 (germline): SQVTM, ANQGSEA. The CDR3 is made up of 15 amino acids. Trimming shortened V by 3 bases and J by 2 bases, and 15 bases separated the two germline ends. The DNA for the CDR3 is TGCAGCGTTGACTTGGGGGACGCCACCACAGATACGCAGTATTTT. Translating it yields CSVDLGDATTDTQYF.

There are a few counts of this clonotype. The rearrangement joins TRBV24-1 to TRBJ2-1; 9 positions agree with TRBD1. Germline CDR1 reads KGHDR; CDR2 reads SFDVKD. V was pared by 4 bases and J by 9 bases, with 6 bases of the junction left unmatched. The CDR3 extends over 14 amino acids. The CDR3 DNA reads TGTGCCACCAGTGAACAGGGGGCCGAGGGTGAGCAGTTCTTC. This encodes CATSEQGAEGEQFF.

This clonotype has a count of ten or more. CDR3 region: CSARVPRPGTDTQYF. CDR3 sequence (DNA): TGCAGTGCTAGAGTCCCTAGGCCTGGCACAGATACGCAGTATTTT. The rearrangement links TRBV20-1 to TRBJ2-3; unclear D gene. This CDR3 has 15 amino acids. V dropped 1 base and J dropped 1 base, with 12 bases sitting between them. Germline CDR1 DFQATT, CDR2 SNEGSKA (reference sequence).

The chain links TRBV20-1 to TRBJ1-5, with TRBD1 as a possible D gene (6 bases). Germline lookup yields CDR1 DFQATT and CDR2 SNEGSKA (reference sequence). Trimming pared 3 bases from V and 7 bases from J, leaving 25 bases between. This CDR3 has 17 amino acids. The CDR3 loop is CSASLTTTGRTRQPQHF. CDR3 coding DNA: TGCAGTGCTAGTCTTACGACGACAGGAAGGACGAGGCAGCCCCAGCATTTT.

This clonotype has at least ten counts. This rearrangement joins TRBV4-2 to TRBJ2-5, with 7 bases matching TRBD1. Germline V lookup: CDR1 LGHNA, CDR2 YNFKEQ. The CDR3 contains 14 residues. After removal of 4 bases from V and 2 bases from J, the junction contained 4 bases not matched to a gene. The CDR3 DNA reads TGTGCCAGCAGCCCGGGACAGACTCAAGAGACCCAGTACTTC. It encodes CASSPGQTQETQYF.

On this clonotype itself: A read error may explain this, as a much larger clone is one base away. CDR3 sequence: CASSPSPRETQFF. In nucleotides, the CDR3 is TGTGCCAGCTCACCTAGCCCCAGGGAGACCCAGTTCTTC. V gene TRBV18 combines with J gene TRBJ2-1; D tentatively fits TRBD1 or TRBD2 (5 bases each). V was clipped by 3 bases and J by 13 bases, with 16 bases between them. The CDR3 loop spans 13 amino acids. CDR1 is KGHSH and CDR2 is LQKENI in the germline V gene.

This clonotype was observed a few times. The J gene is TRBJ2-7, the V gene TRBV19, with TRBD2 matching over 8 bases. The CDR3 sequence is 14 residues long. Germline values: CDR1 LNHDA, CDR2 SQIVND (reference sequence). Trimming removed 0 bases from V and 5 bases from J; junction bases left unmatched: 3. This CDR3 reads CASSIDGLADEQYF. The CDR3 DNA follows: TGTGCCAGTAGTATAGACGGACTAGCTGACGAGCAGTACTTC.

There are many counts of this clonotype. The chain uses TRBV27 and TRBJ1-2, with no clear D. The CDR3 runs to 14 residues. The ends were cut back, 3 bases at V and 6 bases at J, with 14 bases in the middle. Germline-derived CDR1 and CDR2 are MNHEY and SMNVEV (reference sequence). CDR3 in DNA: TGTGCCAGCAGTTTGCTAGGAGGCATCGATGGCTACACCTTC. Its translation: CASSLLGGIDGYTF.

This clonotype was detected many times. In DNA, the CDR3 is TGTGCCAGCAGCTTAGTAGGCGGTAATTCACCCCTCCACTTT. Its protein is CASSLVGGNSPLHF. The chain couples TRBV11-2 to TRBJ1-6; no reliable D call. There are 14 residues in the CDR3. The V and J ends lost 1 base and 6 bases respectively, with 7 bases between them. CDR1 and CDR2 (germline): SGHAT, FQNNGV.

Remarks on this clonotype: At one boundary the junction diverges from the germline segment, which might be a read error. J is TRBJ1-2 and V is TRBV18, with D possibly TRBD1 on 5 matching bases. Germline V lookup: CDR1 KGHSH, CDR2 LQKENI. The CDR3 covers 15 residues. CDR3 sequence (DNA): TGTGCCAGCTCACCACGGGACGGGGCTAACTGTGGCTACACCTTC. Protein product: CASSPRDGANCGYTF.

This clonotype has more than one count but fewer than ten. The V call is TRBV7-6, the J call TRBJ1-2; D ambiguous. This CDR3 has 13 residues. The germline V gene encodes CDR1 SGHVS and CDR2 FNYEAQ. Trimming pared 2 bases from V and 8 bases from J, leaving 12 bases between. The CDR3 here is CASSLTLGDGYTF. CDR3 nucleotide sequence: TGTGCCAGCAGCTTAACCCTGGGCGACGGCTACACCTTC.

This clonotype was seen ten or more times. V usage is TRBV5-1 and J usage is TRBJ2-3; possibly TRBD2 for D (5 bases). Germline values: CDR1 SGHRS, CDR2 YFSETQ. The CDR3 runs 13 residues. The germline V and J ends were trimmed by 2 bases and 8 bases, with 12 bases remaining between them. CDR3 protein: CASSFRERGTQYF. The CDR3 coding sequence is TGCGCCAGCAGCTTCCGAGAACGGGGTACGCAGTATTTT. The whole variable domain, filled in from reference TRBV5-1 and TRBJ2-3, reads KAGVTQTPRYLIKTRGQQVTLSCSPISGHRSVSWYQQTPGQGLQFLFEYFSETQRNKGNFPGRFSGRQFSNSRSEMNVSTLELGDSALYLCASSFRERGTQYFGPGTRLTVL.

Ten or more counts support this clonotype. This chain links TRBV28 with TRBJ1-5, with TRBD1 identical over 8 bases. The germline CDR1 and CDR2 sequences are MDHEN and SYDVKM. V shed 8 bases and J 5 bases; nucleotides not matched to a gene: 11. The CDR3 consists of 15 residues. The CDR3 DNA follows: TGTGCCAGCGACCTCAGGGGGCGGGGGGATCAGCCCCAGCATTTT. Amino acid sequence: CASDLRGRGDQPQHF.

This clonotype has at least ten counts. The CDR3 loop reads CASSQGVTEAFF. The CDR3 coding sequence is TGTGCCAGCAGCCAGGGGGTCACTGAAGCTTTCTTT. The chain carries TRBV3-1 and TRBJ1-1; the D gene is possibly TRBD1 (5 bases). The CDR3 length is 12 residues. Trimming removed 3 bases from V and 4 bases from J, with 6 bases in between. Germline CDR1 and CDR2: LGHDT and YNNKEL (reference sequence). Drawing the rest from reference TRBV3-1 and TRBJ1-1, the complete variable domain is DTAVSQTPKYLVTQMGNDKSIKCEQNLGHDTMYWYKQDSKKFLKIMFSYNNKELIINETVPNRFSPKSPDKAHLNLHINSLELGDSAVYFCASSQGVTEAFFGQGTRLTVV.

Concerning this clonotype itself: Since a much larger clone is just one base distant, this may be a read error. The rearrangement uses TRBV27 and TRBJ2-5; 11 nucleotides align to TRBD2. CDR3 length equals 17 residues. Germline CDR1 is MNHEY and CDR2 is SMNVEV (reference sequence). After removal of 5 bases from V and 5 bases from J, the junction contained 13 bases not matched to a gene. The CDR3 reads CASSTSSGGWSGETQYF. As DNA, the CDR3 is TGTGCCAGCAGTACCTCTAGCGGGGGGTGGTCCGGGGAGACCCAGTACTTC.

This clonotype was observed a handful of times. The chain carries TRBV21-1 and TRBJ2-1. TRBV21-1 corresponds to a pseudogene. The CDR3 runs 16 residues. CDR3: CACSKSKGIPYNEQFF. CDR3 DNA sequence: TGTGCCTGCAGCAAAAGTAAGGGTATACCTTACAATGAGCAGTTCTTC.

This clonotype appeared a few times. This sequence joins TRBV28 and TRBJ2-3; 8 positions agree with TRBD1. Germline V lookup: CDR1 MDHEN, CDR2 SYDVKM. The CDR3 sequence is 15 residues long. The J segment lost 4 bases and the V segment lost 3 bases, leaving 6 bases of the junction unmatched. CDR3 sequence: CASSLRQGWADTQYF. CDR3 coding DNA: TGTGCCAGCAGTTTGCGACAGGGGTGGGCAGATACGCAGTATTTT.

Details on this clonotype: Its ends do not fully match the called genes, so a read error is possible. The chain couples TRBV5-6 to TRBJ2-4; 8 nucleotides align to TRBD1. This CDR3 spans 14 amino acids. Germline values: CDR1 SGHDT, CDR2 YYEEEE. In nucleotides, the CDR3 is TGTGCCTGCAGCGTCAGGGGGCGAGGAAACATTCAGTACTTC. This translates into CACSVRGRGNIQYF.